The sequence of this T cell receptor (beta chain) was determined in a study of blood T cell repertoires in COVID-19. Study-level background: The samples span acute and convalescent COVID-19 from the United States, Italy and Spain. From T cells, B-cell-depleted T cells, or PBMCs came the material, which was cDNA or gDNA.

As processed by the authors: Scientists estimated how many nucleated cells there were by amplifying reference gene primers. The assay was immunoSEQ multiplex PCR, and TCRdb's table has in-frame clones only and misses some. Clonal size and the V and J genes are those of that table, whereas D and trimming came from the DNA. The repertoire holds approximately 89,000 clones, with roughly 85% as singletons. V was clipped by 8 bases and J by 6 bases; unmatched bases: 6. The germline CDR1 and CDR2 sequences are MDHEN and SYDVKM. There are 13 residues in the CDR3. V and J are TRBV28 and TRBJ2-3; 9 bases are a match to TRBD1. Sequenced: peripheral blood. The TCR originated in a man between 65 and 85 years old with acute or convalescent COVID-19. CDR3 sequence: CASRTGARDTQYF. The CDR3, as DNA: TGTGCCAGCCGGACAGGGGCGAGGGATACGCAGTATTTT.